One TCR beta chain is described in this entry. Original data processing: Reference gene primer amplification gave nucleated cell count estimates. Measured with immunoSEQ multiplex PCR; TCRdb has only the in-frame clones, and not every one. V and J calls and clone size follow that table, whereas D and trimming were derived from the DNA. The sample lists 150,000 to 170,000 clones; 70% to 85% were seen once. The data derive from a study of blood T cell repertoires in COVID-19. Study-wide background: Collection of acute and convalescent COVID-19 samples took place in the United States, Italy and Spain. PBMCs, B-cell-depleted T cells, or T cells provided the cDNA or gDNA that made up the material.

Germline CDR1 is MNHNY and CDR2 is SVGAGI (reference sequence). V was shortened by 6 bases and J by 5 bases, with 10 bases between the two germline ends. The CDR3 is 12 amino acids. The sequencing sample was made of peripheral blood. J is TRBJ1-1 and V is TRBV6-6; the D is unclear. The sequence was obtained from a woman aged 55-70 years with acute or convalescent COVID-19. DNA for the CDR3: TGTGCCAGCAGCGAGGGAGGTACTGAAGCTTTCTTT. This translates into CASSEGGTEAFF.